This is a list of T cell receptor beta chains from one sample in a study of T cells in Graves' hyperthyroidism and ophthalmopathy. TCRdb fed the multiplex PCR reads into MiXCR, producing one record per CDR3 protein. Of around 620,000 distinct CDR3 sequences detected, about a sixth appear once; the ten largest clones hold about 3.8%. Sequenced input: blood. Receptors originate from a woman under 40 with Graves' hyperthyroidism. CDR3s include the opening cysteine and the closing phenylalanine or tryptophan. The order of the fields is D gene, clone size, J gene, V gene, CDR3 DNA, CDR3 protein. D genes are given only for firm matches. Only some rows state a clone size, as once, few, many or a class for expanded clones.

TRBD2,-,TRBJ2-1,TRBV28,TGTGCCAGCGGACTAGCGGCATACAATGAGCAGTTCTTC,CASGLAAYNEQFF
-,many,TRBJ2-5,TRBV6-1,TGTGCCAGCACGACGGCCCAAGAGACCCAGTACTTC,CASTTAQETQYF
-,few,TRBJ2-7,TRBV5-1,TGCGCCAGCAGCTTGGTCTACCGAAATCTCTACGAGCAGTACTTC,CASSLVYRNLYEQYF
-,-,TRBJ2-5,TRBV5-1,TGCGCCAGCAGCAACGATGGGGAAGAGACCCAGTACTTC,CASSNDGEETQYF
-,many,TRBJ2-3,TRBV30,TGTGCCTGGAGTGTACGGAGGGGAGATACGCAGTATTTT,CAWSVRRGDTQYF
TRBD1,once,TRBJ1-6,TRBV6-6,TGTGCCAGCAGTTACTCGACAGGGGGGAACTCACCCCTCCAATTT,CASSYSTGGNSPLQF
TRBD1,many,TRBJ1-2,TRBV11-1,TGTGCCAGCAGCCCCATCACGGACAGGCGAGTAGCGGCTGATGGCTACACCTTC,CASSPITDRRVAADGYTF
TRBD2,many,TRBJ2-1,TRBV3-1,TGTGCCAGCAGCCAAGAGACTAGCGGGAGGGGTGAGCAGTTCTTC,CASSQETSGRGEQFF
TRBD2,few,TRBJ2-7,TRBV20-1,TGCAGTGCAAACCCGACTAGCGGGAGGGCCTACGAGCAGTACTTC,CSANPTSGRAYEQYF
TRBD2,many,TRBJ2-3,TRBV7-9,TGTGCCAGCAGCTTGACTAGCGGGAGACCTGCAGATACGCAGTATTTT,CASSLTSGRPADTQYF
-,few,TRBJ2-1,TRBV29-1,TGCAGCGTTGAAGAGGGGGGCAGTGAGCAGTTCTTC,CSVEEGGSEQFF
-,many,TRBJ2-7,TRBV7-8,TGTGCCACTAAAGCCGGGACTCACACAACCTACGAGCAGTACTTC,CATKAGTHTTYEQYF
-,few,TRBJ1-1,TRBV7-9,TGTGCCAGCAGCCCGAGCGGGATGAACACTGAAGCTTTCTTT,CASSPSGMNTEAFF
-,-,TRBJ2-7,TRBV4-1,TGCGCCAGCAGCCCAGAAGGAAGGGGCCTGTCCTACGAGCAGTACTTC,CASSPEGRGLSYEQYF
-,many,TRBJ2-1,TRBV2,TGTGCCAGCAGTGGTGTTAGGGGGGAGCAGTTCTTC,CASSGVRGEQFF
-,few,TRBJ2-7,TRBV11-2,TGTGCCAGCAGCAAAAGGACAGTCTACGAGCAGTACTTC,CASSKRTVYEQYF
TRBD2,many,TRBJ2-7,TRBV6-1,TGTGCCAGCAGGTCAATAGCGGGAGCAGACTACGAGCAGTACTTC,CASRSIAGADYEQYF
-,many,TRBJ2-5,TRBV11-1,TGTGCCAGCAGCCAGGACTGGGGGGAGACCCAGTACTTC,CASSQDWGETQYF
TRBD1,many,TRBJ1-5,TRBV30,TGTGCCTGGTCAGGGGGCTTCAATCAGCCCCAGCATTTT,CAWSGGFNQPQHF
-,many,TRBJ1-1,TRBV28,TGTGCCAGCAGTCCCTCCGGTTCGACCACTGAAGCTTTCTTT,CASSPSGSTTEAFF
-,few,TRBJ1-5,TRBV20-1,TGCAGTGTTAGAAGGTCCGGGGAAAGGGTCAATCAGCCCCAGCATTTT,CSVRRSGERVNQPQHF
-,few,TRBJ1-4,TRBV9,TGTGCCAGCAGCGTAGGGTCCGGAGCAACTAATGAAAAACTGTTTTTT,CASSVGSGATNEKLFF
-,many,TRBJ2-1,TRBV2,TGTGCCAGCAAAATGGATCGTTCCTACAATGAGCAGTTCTTC,CASKMDRSYNEQFF
TRBD1,-,TRBJ2-7,TRBV3-1,TGTACCAGCAGCCAAGGCGGACAGGGGTACGAGCAGTACTTC,CTSSQGGQGYEQYF
TRBD2,many,TRBJ2-1,TRBV7-3,TGTGCCAGCAGCTTAAGAGGGACTAGCGGAAACAATGAGCAGTTCTTC,CASSLRGTSGNNEQFF
-,-,TRBJ2-3,TRBV4-1,TGCGCCAGCAGCCAACGGAGCGGTAGCACAGATACGCAGTATTTT,CASSQRSGSTDTQYF
-,many,TRBJ2-7,TRBV28,TGTGCCAGCAGTTTTTCCCCTCAACAGGGCGCCTACGAGCAGTACTTC,CASSFSPQQGAYEQYF
-,few,TRBJ2-1,TRBV2,TGTGCCAGCAGTGAAGCCAGACTGAAGAGATCCTACAATGAGCAGTTCTTC,CASSEARLKRSYNEQFF
-,-,TRBJ1-6,TRBV6-2/TRBV6-3,TGTGCCAGCAGTTACCCGGGACCGGATAATTCACCCCTCCACTTT,CASSYPGPDNSPLHF
TRBD2,few,TRBJ2-7,TRBV5-8,TGTGCCAGCAGCTTTATGACTAGCGGGACCTGGGAGCAGTACTTC,CASSFMTSGTWEQYF
-,few,TRBJ1-2,TRBV6-1,TGTGCCAGCAGCCCAGGACTTCAAGCTAACTATGGCTACACCTTC,CASSPGLQANYGYTF
TRBD1,many,TRBJ2-7,TRBV5-1,TGCGCCAGCAGCTCTCCGGGACAGGACTACGAGCAGTACTTC,CASSSPGQDYEQYF
-,many,TRBJ1-2,TRBV28,TGTGCCAGCAGACCTGTCGGGATATATGACTACACCTTC,CASRPVGIYDYTF
TRBD1,-,TRBJ2-5,TRBV7-9,TGTGCCAGCAGCTTAGTTTGGACAGGGTCAGAGACCCAGTACTTC,CASSLVWTGSETQYF
TRBD2,many,TRBJ2-1,TRBV27,TGTGCCAGCAGTTTATTCCTAGCGGGCGATGAGCAGTTCTTC,CASSLFLAGDEQFF
TRBD2,-,TRBJ2-7,TRBV28,TGTGCCAGCAGTAGAGGTCCCGGGACTAGCGCTCGCTACGAGCAGTACTTC,CASSRGPGTSARYEQYF
-,-,TRBJ1-2,TRBV4-1,TGCGCCAGCAGCCAAGAGCCGGGACAAGACTATGGCTACACCTTC,CASSQEPGQDYGYTF
-,-,TRBJ1-2,TRBV7-9,TGTGCCAGCAGCTTCGACCCGGGACACCAGCACTATGGCTACACCTTC,CASSFDPGHQHYGYTF
-,-,TRBJ1-3,TRBV6-1,TGTGCCAGCGGGCGGACCACGATTTCGGACACCATATATTTT,CASGRTTISDTIYF
-,many,TRBJ1-5,TRBV27,TGTGCCAGCAGTTTCGTAAGGTCAGATCAGCCCCAGCATTTT,CASSFVRSDQPQHF
-,many,TRBJ2-1,TRBV18,TGTGCCAGCTCACCACCGGTGGTTCTTTTTAATGAGCAGTTCTTC,CASSPPVVLFNEQFF
-,few,TRBJ1-5,TRBV20-1,TGCAGTGCTAGAGTGGGAGGTCAGCCCCAGCATTTT,CSARVGGQPQHF
-,few,TRBJ1-4,TRBV7-2,TGTGCCAGCAGCCGGGACACGGATATCGGAAAACTGTTTTTT,CASSRDTDIGKLFF
-,-,TRBJ1-3,TRBV30,TGTGCCTGGAGCGCGGAGAGCCTAAACACCATATATTTT,CAWSAESLNTIYF
-,few,TRBJ2-3,TRBV5-6,TGTGCCAGCAGCCCCGTGGCCACCACAGATACGCAGTATTTT,CASSPVATTDTQYF
-,-,TRBJ2-5,TRBV7-9,TGTGCCAGCAGCCCGGCTCTAGAGGAGACCCAGTACTTC,CASSPALEETQYF
-,many,TRBJ2-7,TRBV28,TGTGCCAGCAGATTGACGGCCGGACCCTACGAGCAGTACTTC,CASRLTAGPYEQYF
-,-,TRBJ1-4,TRBV18,TGTGCCAGCTCACCAGGCCGGGGTGCAACTAATGAAAAACTGTTTTTT,CASSPGRGATNEKLFF
TRBD2,few,TRBJ2-3,TRBV13,TGTGCCAGCAGCTCGGGACTAGCGGAAGCGCCTAGCACAGATACGCAGTATTTT,CASSSGLAEAPSTDTQYF
-,many,TRBJ2-7,TRBV7-7,TGTGCTAGCAGCTTTGGACCAGGGGACGAGCAGTACTTC,CASSFGPGDEQYF
TRBD1,-,TRBJ1-1,TRBV20-1,TGCAGTGCTAGAGATAATTGGAAAGGGGGCTGGCGCACTGAAGCTTTCTTT,CSARDNWKGGWRTEAFF
-,-,TRBJ1-5,TRBV9,TGTGCCAGCAGCGTAGGGGCGGCCAATCAGCCCCAGCATTTT,CASSVGAANQPQHF
TRBD1,many,TRBJ2-7,TRBV28,TGTGCCAGCAGCCCTCCGGGACAGGGCACCTACGAGCAGTACTTC,CASSPPGQGTYEQYF
TRBD2,many,TRBJ2-1,TRBV12-3/TRBV12-4,TGTGCCAGCAGTTCCGCTAGCGGGGGAAACGACAATGAGCAGTTCTTC,CASSSASGGNDNEQFF
TRBD1,few,TRBJ1-5,TRBV18,TGTGCCAGCTCACGCGAACCGGGACAGGGGGGCAGGCCCCAGCATTTT,CASSREPGQGGRPQHF
-,few,TRBJ2-5,TRBV24-1,TGTGCCACCAGTGATTACCCACAGGAGACCCAGTACTTC,CATSDYPQETQYF
-,-,TRBJ2-7,TRBV4-2,TGTGCCAGCAGCCAAGATGACAGCAGCTCTTTGGAGCAGTACTTC,CASSQDDSSSLEQYF